This T cell receptor (beta chain) was captured by sequencing in a study of blood T cell repertoires in COVID-19. Study information: The United States, Italy and Spain supplied acute and convalescent COVID-19 samples. Sources were T cells, B-cell-depleted T cells, or PBMCs; the material itself was cDNA or gDNA.

Some clones are missing from TCRdb's copy, which holds only in-frame ones; the method was immunoSEQ multiplex PCR. The sample yields some 300,000 clones, approximately 90% seen once. V lost 8 bases to trimming and J lost 7 bases, with 24 bases between them. CDR1 is SNHLY, CDR2 FYNNEI, per germline. The CDR3 is made up of 15 amino acids. The sequence was obtained from a woman in her 30s who had recovered from COVID-19. Sequenced sample: peripheral blood. The chain combines TRBV2 with TRBJ2-7; weak D call: TRBD2 (6 bases). CDR3 residues: CASVLGGTVGWEQYF. CDR3 nucleotide sequence: TGTGCCAGCGTATTAGGAGGGACGGTTGGGTGGGAGCAGTACTTC.